The next 24 T cell receptor beta chains were all read from a single sample in a study of early T cells in non-severe SARS-CoV-2 infection. TCRdb recomputed calls from the 5' RACE reads with MiXCR, one row per CDR3 protein. The sample lists tens of thousands of distinct CDR3 sequences; about a tenth were seen once. Sequenced input: whole blood. These receptors all stem from an adult who was a healthcare worker with PCR-confirmed SARS-CoV-2 infection or an uninfected control (not recorded which).

Ten or more counts support this clonotype. V usage is TRBV4-2 and J usage is TRBJ1-1, with a possible D match to TRBD1 (5 bases). Per germline, CDR1 LGHNA and CDR2 YNFKEQ. The ends were cut back, 2 bases at V and 0 bases at J, with 10 bases in the middle. The CDR3 runs 15 residues. The DNA of the CDR3 is TGTGCCAGCAGCCAATTGGAGGGGCTGAACACTGAAGCTTTCTTT. It specifies CASSQLEGLNTEAFF.

This clonotype was seen repeatedly, ten times or more. A junction boundary mismatches the germline segment, possibly from a read error. The CDR3 reads CASNRRPFMNTEAFF. In DNA form, the CDR3 reads TGCGCCAGCAACAGGCGGCCTTTTATGAACACTGAAGCTTTCTTT. The chain carries TRBV27 and TRBJ1-1; possibly TRBD1 for D (5 bases). The germline V gene encodes CDR1 MNHEY and CDR2 SMNVEV (reference sequence). The CDR3 runs 15 residues.

The sample holds a few counts of this clonotype. This chain connects TRBV7-6 to TRBJ2-1; either TRBD1 or TRBD2 may fit D (5 bases each). Per the germline V gene, CDR1 is SGHVS and CDR2 is FNYEAQ. This CDR3 region has 16 residues. Trimming removed 7 bases from V and 2 bases from J, with 18 bases in between. The CDR3 is CASTQTGTQAYNEQFF. The DNA of the CDR3 is TGTGCCAGCACCCAAACCGGGACGCAAGCCTACAATGAGCAGTTCTTC.

This clonotype was detected a few times. Here the CDR3 reads CASSIDRGNQHF. Here the CDR3 DNA reads TGTGCCAGTAGTATAGACAGGGGGAACCAGCATTTT. V gene TRBV19 combines with J gene TRBJ1-5, with 7 bases matching TRBD1. The CDR3 runs to 12 residues. The trim removed 0 bases at V and 12 bases at J, leaving 2 bases unmatched. Germline-derived CDR1 and CDR2 are LNHDA and SQIVND (reference sequence).

CDR3 residues: CASSPFQTGVGYEQYF. The CDR3 coding sequence is TGTGCCAGCAGCCCGTTCCAGACAGGGGTTGGCTACGAGCAGTACTTC. The V call is TRBV7-2, the J call TRBJ2-7, with TRBD1 identical over 8 bases. The J segment lost 3 bases and the V segment lost 5 bases, leaving 12 bases of the junction unmatched. The germline CDR1 and CDR2 sequences are SGHTA and FQGNSA. The CDR3 spans 16 residues.

This clonotype has ten or more counts. This chain links TRBV12-3 or TRBV12-4 with TRBJ1-1, with D unclear. Deletions cut 1 base from V and 4 bases from J, with 7 bases between. The CDR3 has 13 residues. CDR3 nucleotides: TGTGCCAGCAGTTTAGGGGCGAGCACTGAAGCTTTCTTT. Its translation is CASSLGASTEAFF.

This clonotype was observed a handful of times. The chain is built from TRBV27 and TRBJ1-1; D is undetermined. CDR3 length equals 13 residues. Trimming left V 3 bases short and J 3 bases short, with 8 bases between. CDR1 is MNHEY, CDR2 SMNVEV, per germline (reference sequence). This CDR3 reads CASSLVQDTEAFF. The CDR3 DNA follows: TGTGCCAGCAGTTTGGTACAAGACACTGAAGCTTTCTTT.

This clonotype came up many times. This chain joins TRBV14 and TRBJ2-1; 12 nucleotides line up with TRBD2. CDR3 length: 16 amino acids. The germline gives CDR1 SGHDN, CDR2 FVKESK. With V trimmed by 4 bases and J by 11 bases, 12 bases remained unmatched. The CDR3 coding sequence is TGTGCCAGCAGCCCTTCTCGACTAGCGGGGGTAACAAAGCAGTTCTTC. Protein: CASSPSRLAGVTKQFF.

The genes are TRBV5-6 and TRBJ1-3; D uncertain. V was pared by 7 bases and J by 0 bases, with 11 bases between. The CDR3 totals 14 residues. CDR1 is SGHDT and CDR2 is YYEEEE in the germline V gene. Here the CDR3 DNA reads TGTGCCAGCGGACCTGAGAGCTCTGGAAACACCATATATTTT. This encodes CASGPESSGNTIYF.

The V gene is TRBV27, the J gene TRBJ1-1; D is perhaps TRBD1 (5 bases). CDR1 and CDR2 (germline): MNHEY, SMNVEV (reference sequence). V lost 5 bases and J lost 1, with 11 bases in between. CDR3 length equals 14 residues. Written as DNA, the CDR3 is TGTGCCAGCAGTCCGATGACAGCGAACACTGAAGCTTTCTTT. Protein product: CASSPMTANTEAFF.

This clonotype was counted many times. This chain uses TRBV5-4 with TRBJ1-1; no clear D gene. V gave up 1 base and J gave up 5 bases, with 15 bases separating them. CDR3 size: 15 residues. Germline lookup yields CDR1 SGHNT and CDR2 YYREEE (reference sequence). CDR3 sequence (DNA): TGTGCCAGCAGCTTGTTTCTGGGTGGAGGGACTGAAGCTTTCTTT. The encoded protein is CASSLFLGGGTEAFF.

This clonotype was observed a few times. The chain is built from TRBV7-9 and TRBJ1-4, with unresolved D. Germline values: CDR1 SEHNR, CDR2 FQNEAQ (reference sequence). The germline V and J ends were trimmed by 4 bases and 8 bases, with 8 bases remaining between them. There are 12 residues in the CDR3. The CDR3 DNA follows: TGTGCCAGCAGCTCGGTGGGGGAAAAACTGTTTTTT. Residues: CASSSVGEKLFF.

V is TRBV4-2 and J is TRBJ2-4; TRBD2 aligns across 14 bases. CDR3 size: 18 residues. Trimming at V came to 5 bases and at J to 0 bases, leaving 6 bases not matched to a gene. CDR1 and CDR2 from the germline V gene are LGHNA and YNFKEQ. CDR3 amino acids: CASSNGLAGGVAKNIQYF. In DNA form, the CDR3 reads TGTGCCAGCAGCAACGGACTAGCGGGGGGTGTAGCCAAAAACATTCAGTACTTC.

This clonotype has just a few counts. J is TRBJ1-4 and V is TRBV3-1; unclear D gene. V shed 5 bases and J shed 0 bases, with 10 bases lying between them. Germline values: CDR1 LGHDT, CDR2 YNNKEL (reference sequence). The CDR3 spans 15 residues. The CDR3 sequence is CASSEAPTTNEKLFF. Here the CDR3 DNA reads TGTGCCAGCAGCGAGGCCCCCACAACTAATGAAAAACTGTTTTTT.

In its sample, this clonotype was seen a few times. The chain uses TRBV7-2 and TRBJ1-4; D gene uncertain. Between the trimmed V and J ends, which lost 6 bases and 0 bases, there was a span of 14 bases. CDR3 length: 16 amino acids. Germline V gives CDR1 SGHTA, CDR2 FQGNSA. CDR3 amino acids: CASSFGGRATNEKLFF. The CDR3 DNA reads as TGTGCCAGCAGTTTCGGAGGACGCGCAACTAATGAAAAACTGTTTTTT. Full variable domain (rest looked up from reference TRBV7-2 and TRBJ1-4): GAGVSQSPSNKVTEKGKDVELRCDPISGHTALYWYRQSLGQGLEFLIYFQGNSAPDKSGLPSDRFSAERTGGSVSTLTIQRTQQEDSAVYLCASSFGGRATNEKLFFGSGTQLSVL.

This clonotype has ten or more counts. The rearrangement joins TRBV6-1 to TRBJ1-5; TRBD1 might be the D (5 bases). The CDR3 consists of 16 residues. Germline CDR1 is MNHNS and CDR2 is SASEGT. Trimming pared 2 bases from V and 0 bases from J, leaving 11 bases between. The CDR3 sequence: CASSEWGVYSNQPQHF. The CDR3 DNA is TGTGCCAGCAGTGAATGGGGGGTGTATAGCAATCAGCCCCAGCATTTT.

There are a few counts of this clonotype. This chain uses TRBV7-9 with TRBJ2-2; 7 positions match TRBD1. J lost 0 bases, V lost 5 bases, and 6 bases had no gene match. Germline loops: CDR1 SEHNR, CDR2 FQNEAQ (reference sequence). This CDR3 is 16 amino acids long. CDR3 sequence reads: CASSPPGTANTGELFF. The CDR3 DNA reads as TGTGCCAGCAGCCCCCCGGGGACAGCGAACACCGGGGAGCTGTTTTTT.

In this sample, this clonotype turned up many times. The V call is TRBV12-3 or TRBV12-4, the J call TRBJ1-1; tentatively, D is TRBD1 (5 bases). The CDR3 extends over 15 amino acids. V was clipped by 7 bases and J by 1 base, with 16 bases between them. The CDR3 spells CASTSGTLQNTEAFF. The CDR3 nucleotides are TGTGCCAGCACCTCCGGGACTCTCCAGAACACTGAAGCTTTCTTT.

The gene calls are TRBV7-8 and TRBJ2-5, with 7 bases identical to TRBD1. The CDR3 has 14 amino acids. Trimming took 5 bases from V and 7 from J; bases not matched to a gene: 10. Per germline, CDR1 SGHVS and CDR2 FQNEAQ. Here the CDR3 DNA reads TGTGCCAGCAGCCGGAACAGGGGTCGGGGGACCCAGTACTTC. This translates into CASSRNRGRGTQYF. Supplemented by reference TRBV7-8 and TRBJ2-5, the full variable domain reads GAGVSQSPRYKVAKRGQDVALRCDPISGHVSLFWYQQALGQGPEFLTYFQNEAQLDKSGLPSDRFFAERPEGSVSTLKIQRTQQEDSAVYLCASSRNRGRGTQYFGPGTRLLVL.

V usage is TRBV30 and J usage is TRBJ1-1, with no clear D. V gave up 1 base and J gave up 6 bases, with 6 bases separating them. CDR1 GTSNPN and CDR2 SVGIG come from the germline V gene (reference sequence). This CDR3 region has 11 residues. CDR3 DNA: TGTGCCTGGAGTGGGGAAGCTGAAGCTTTCTTT. It encodes CAWSGEAEAFF.

The table lists this clonotype with a few counts. The chain employs TRBV7-2 and TRBJ2-1, with TRBD1 identical over 8 bases. V shed 5 bases and J 9 bases; nucleotides not matched to a gene: 9. Germline CDR1 reads SGHTA; CDR2 reads FQGNSA. There are 14 residues in the CDR3. The CDR3 DNA reads as TGTGCCAGCAGCCTGACAGGGGTGAACTCTGAGCAGTTCTTC. It encodes CASSLTGVNSEQFF.

There are many counts of this clonotype. The chain employs TRBV19 and TRBJ1-4, with D hard to call. This CDR3 region has 14 residues. The V end was cut by 7 bases, the J end by 7 bases, with 16 bases between. The V gene's germline CDR1 is LNHDA and CDR2 SQIVND (reference sequence). The chain's CDR3 is CASTLPGGIEKLFF. In DNA, the CDR3 is TGTGCCAGTACCCTCCCCGGTGGGATTGAAAAACTGTTTTTT.

This clonotype was found a few times. The V call is TRBV2, the J call TRBJ2-3; D is possibly TRBD2 (5 bases). Trimming stripped 5 bases from V and 4 bases from J, with 10 bases between. The CDR3 extends over 13 amino acids. Germline CDR1 is SNHLY and CDR2 is FYNNEI. CDR3 coding DNA: TGTGCCAGCAGTTCACTAGTCGCAGATACGCAGTATTTT. It yields the protein CASSSLVADTQYF.

V gene TRBV20-1 combines with J gene TRBJ1-2; D is ambiguous. This CDR3 spans 13 amino acids. V was clipped by 3 bases and J by 5 bases, with 13 bases between them. CDR1 and CDR2 (germline): DFQATT, SNEGSKA (reference sequence). The CDR3 is CSASPPGGYGYTF. The CDR3 nucleotides read TGCAGTGCTAGTCCCCCCGGTGGATATGGCTACACCTTC.